This T cell receptor beta chain was captured in a study of beta chain features in type 1 diabetes. Findings of the study overall: For Type 1 diabetes patients, all four CD4+ subsets carried TCRB CDR3s that were moderately but significantly shorter. There was no resolution here of whether HLA type influences TCRB rearrangement. For patients, the naive, central memory and Treg TCRB repertoires appeared more alike than for healthy donors.

Cell sorting via CD45RO/CCR7/CD25/CD127/CD95/CD27 was performed to obtain CD4+ naive, central memory, regulatory and stem cell-like memory cells. The isolated RNA, all of it, was reverse transcribed, so expressed TCRB transcripts were what got sequenced. The repertoire was sequenced with immunoSEQ multiplex PCR; TCRdb's copy has only in-frame clones and lacks some. The table includes some 240,000 clones, 16% detected once. The length of the CDR3 is 14 residues. Germline V lookup: CDR1 SQVTM, CDR2 ANQGSEA. Deletions cut 1 base from V and 3 bases from J, with 13 bases between. Worth noting for this clone: Its antigen remains unknown.

The receptor's source is a man aged 30-40 years with type 1 diabetes. Sequenced material: naive CD4+ T cells from blood. This rearrangement joins TRBV29-1 to TRBJ2-7; D perhaps matches TRBD1 (6 bases). The CDR3 nucleotides are TGCAGCGTTGAAGCTGGGGGCCCTTTCTACGAGCAGTACTTC. Translating gives CSVEAGGPFYEQYF.